This T cell receptor beta chain was identified in a study of T cell repertoires in cytomegalovirus infection. This clonotype was observed many times. Its cognate antigen is unknown. MiXCR, run by TCRdb on the reads, gives a single entry per CDR3 protein. The data hold around 540,000 distinct CDR3 sequences, with 30% to 40% observed a single time. The CDR3 loop spans 16 amino acids. Per germline, CDR1 SGHVS and CDR2 FQNEAQ. Trimming shortened V by 1 base and J by 2 bases, and 15 bases separated the two germline ends. The chain employs TRBV7-8 and TRBJ2-7; D not resolved. This specimen was cultured PBMCs, taken from culture after CMV antigen stimulation. This clonotype was sampled from a human donor in good health (CMV status not recorded). Some clones in this sample may be carry-over from other donors' samples. For the CDR3, the DNA is TGTGCCAGCAGCTTAGAAGTAACGTCCCTCCCCTACGAGCAGTACTTC. Translation gives CASSLEVTSLPYEQYF.